Below are 20 T cell receptor beta chains sequenced from a single sample in a study of type 1 and type 2 diabetes patients. The PCR template was genomic DNA. The TCR beta CDR3 region was amplified using 30 forward and 13 reverse primers. Each CDR3 protein is one row after TCRdb ran MiXCR on the multiplex PCR reads. The repertoire has fewer than 300,000 distinct CDR3 sequences, roughly 48% of them found once; the top ten carry about an eighth. Sequencing was carried out using peripheral blood mononuclear cells (PBMCs). Receptors originate from a man aged 18 to 30 with type 2 diabetes.

This clonotype has just one count. The CDR3 DNA reads TGTGCCAGTAGTATCTCGTACTCTGGAAACACCATATATTTT. Amino acid sequence: CASSISYSGNTIYF. V usage is TRBV19 and J usage is TRBJ1-3; D gene unclear. Germline loops: CDR1 LNHDA, CDR2 SQIVND (reference sequence). Trimming took off 3 bases at V and 0 bases at J, with 6 bases between the two ends. The CDR3 contains 14 residues.

In this sample, this clonotype turned up a few times. The chain is built from TRBV25-1 and TRBJ2-3; D is tentatively TRBD1 or TRBD2 (5 bases each). The CDR3 runs to 14 residues. CDR1 MGHDK and CDR2 SYGVNS come from the germline V gene. Between the trimmed V and J ends, which lost 4 bases and 5 bases, there was a span of 13 bases. CDR3 region: CASSGDPRKDTQYF. The CDR3 DNA is TGTGCCAGCAGTGGGGACCCTCGGAAAGATACGCAGTATTTT.

This chain links TRBV20-1 with TRBJ2-3; weak D call: TRBD2 (5 bases). Trimming took off 5 bases at V and 5 bases at J, with 14 bases between the two ends. CDR3 length: 13 amino acids. Looked up from germline, CDR1 is DFQATT and CDR2 is SNEGSKA (reference sequence). The CDR3 bases are TGCAGTGCTGATAAAGGACTGGGAGATACGCAGTATTTT. Encoded protein: CSADKGLGDTQYF.

This chain links TRBV10-1 with TRBJ2-2; D gene ambiguous. Per germline, CDR1 WNHNN and CDR2 SYGVQD (reference sequence). This CDR3 contains 13 residues. The CDR3 DNA reads TGCAGCGCCGAGCCAGAGAACACCGGGGAGCTGTTTTTT. Amino acids: CSAEPENTGELFF.

The V call is TRBV15, the J call TRBJ1-3, with D possibly being TRBD1 (6 bases). This CDR3 contains 14 residues. Trimming took 5 bases from V and 4 from J, leaving 12 bases between them. Germline V gene lookup returns CDR1 LNHNV and CDR2 YYDKDF (reference sequence). CDR3 bases: TGTGCCACCAGCCCCAGGGGCTCCGGAAACACCATATATTTT. Amino acids: CATSPRGSGNTIYF. Supplemented by reference TRBV15 and TRBJ1-3, the full variable domain reads DAMVIQNPRYQVTQFGKPVTLSCSQTLNHNVMYWYQQKSSQAPKLLFHYYDKDFNNEADTPDNFQSRRPNTSFCFLDIRSPGLGDTAMYLCATSPRGSGNTIYFGEGSWLTVV.

A few counts support this clonotype. This chain links TRBV2 with TRBJ1-2; no definite D call. Germline CDR1 and CDR2: SNHLY and FYNNEI. CDR3 length: 15 residues. The germline V and J ends were trimmed by 3 bases and 2 bases, with 13 bases remaining between them. For the CDR3, the DNA is TGTGCCAGCAGTGATGACACCAGAGCAAACTATGGCTACACCTTC. This gives the protein CASSDDTRANYGYTF.

This sequence joins TRBV7-6 and TRBJ1-1, with 7 bases fitting TRBD1. J gave up 5 bases and V 6 bases, and 9 bases lay outside the gene matches. There are 14 residues in the CDR3. Germline CDR1 reads SGHVS; CDR2 reads FNYEAQ. CDR3 in DNA: TGTGCCAGCAGTTCTAACAGGGGAATAACTGAAGCTTTCTTT. Its translation is CASSSNRGITEAFF.

V is TRBV5-1 and J is TRBJ2-3; 11 positions agree with TRBD2. CDR3 size: 17 residues. Germline V CDR1 and CDR2: SGHRS, YFSETQ. V was pared by 4 bases and J by 2 bases, with 9 bases of the junction left unmatched. The CDR3, as DNA: TGCGCCAGCAGCCCGTATGTAGCGGGAGGGGCCACAGATACGCAGTATTTT. As protein: CASSPYVAGGATDTQYF. The entire variable domain, with the rest obtained from reference TRBV5-1 and TRBJ2-3, is as follows: KAGVTQTPRYLIKTRGQQVTLSCSPISGHRSVSWYQQTPGQGLQFLFEYFSETQRNKGNFPGRFSGRQFSNSRSEMNVSTLELGDSALYLCASSPYVAGGATDTQYFGPGTRLTVL.

The chain uses TRBV6-5 and TRBJ1-4; D is perhaps TRBD1 (5 bases). Germline CDR1 and CDR2: MNHEY and SVGAGI. This CDR3 has 14 residues. V lost 2 bases and J 11 bases, leaving 15 bases between the germline ends. The CDR3 loop is CASSYTLVDSKLFF. The CDR3 nucleotides are TGTGCCAGCAGTTACACGCTTGTCGACAGCAAACTGTTTTTT.

The chain is built from TRBV19 and TRBJ1-4; D is perhaps TRBD1 (5 bases). This CDR3 is 14 amino acids long. CDR1 and CDR2 from the germline V gene are LNHDA and SQIVND (reference sequence). V lost 2 bases to trimming and J lost 2 bases, with 6 bases between them. The CDR3 DNA reads as TGTGCCAGTAGTATACGACAGACTAATGAAAAACTGTTTTTT. As protein: CASSIRQTNEKLFF.

This clonotype occurred many times. The chain couples TRBV7-8 to TRBJ1-1; no reliable D call. The CDR3 is made up of 12 amino acids. Between the trimmed V and J ends, which lost 1 base and 11 bases, there was a span of 11 bases. Germline V CDR1 and CDR2: SGHVS, FQNEAQ. CDR3 in amino acids: CASSLGADQAFF. CDR3 bases: TGTGCCAGCAGCTTAGGCGCGGATCAGGCTTTCTTT.

The rearrangement uses TRBV10-2 and TRBJ2-7; 10 nucleotides match TRBD2. V lost 8 bases to trimming and J lost 2 bases; unmatched junction nucleotides: 3. This CDR3 is built from 13 residues. Germline CDR1 is WSHSY and CDR2 is SAAADI. As DNA, the CDR3 is TGCGCCAGCCAGCGGGGGGGTCCCTACGAGCAGTACTTC. Its protein is CASQRGGPYEQYF.

A few counts support this clonotype. CDR3 sequence reads: CASSNRGGAGDYEQYF. DNA for the CDR3: TGTGCCAGCAGTAACCGAGGCGGGGCAGGCGATTACGAGCAGTACTTC. This sequence joins TRBV6-1 and TRBJ2-7; D may be TRBD2 (6 bases). V lost 5 bases to trimming and J lost 4 bases, with 21 bases between them. This CDR3 comprises 16 residues. Germline V gene data show CDR1 as MNHNS and CDR2 as SASEGT.

The chain links TRBV25-1 to TRBJ1-1, with D perhaps matching TRBD1 (5 bases). V lost 6 bases to trimming and J lost 4 bases, with 12 bases between them. This CDR3 comprises 13 residues. CDR1 is MGHDK, CDR2 SYGVNS, per germline. The CDR3 coding sequence is TGTGCCAGCAGCGGGCTAGGGGCCACTGAAGCTTTCTTT. Protein product: CASSGLGATEAFF.

The V and J genes are TRBV5-1 and TRBJ2-6, with D perhaps TRBD1 (5 bases). Germline loops: CDR1 SGHRS, CDR2 YFSETQ. Trimming stripped 4 bases from V and 0 bases from J, with 8 bases between. The CDR3 totals 15 residues. The CDR3 spells CASSAGHSGANVLTF. The CDR3 coding sequence is TGCGCCAGCAGCGCAGGACACTCTGGGGCCAACGTCCTGACTTTC. Together with reference TRBV5-1 and TRBJ2-6, the CDR3 gives the full variable domain: KAGVTQTPRYLIKTRGQQVTLSCSPISGHRSVSWYQQTPGQGLQFLFEYFSETQRNKGNFPGRFSGRQFSNSRSEMNVSTLELGDSALYLCASSAGHSGANVLTFGAGSRLTVL.

In the case of this clonotype: A much larger clone differs by one base, so this may be a read error. This chain connects TRBV25-1 to TRBJ2-7, with D perhaps TRBD1 (6 bases). V shed 4 bases and J shed 3 bases, with 13 bases lying between them. This CDR3 is 14 amino acids long. Germline V gives CDR1 MGHDK, CDR2 SYGVNS. This CDR3 is CASSGTATGYEQYF. In DNA form, the CDR3 reads TGTGCCAGCAGTGGCACCGCGACAGGCTACGAGCAGTACTTC.

J is TRBJ2-1 and V is TRBV20-1, with a possible D match to TRBD1 (6 bases). The V gene's germline CDR1 is DFQATT and CDR2 SNEGSKA (reference sequence). V lost 0 bases and J lost 5, with 8 bases in between. The CDR3 has 13 residues. CDR3 sequence: CSARDDRNNEQFF. DNA for the CDR3: TGCAGTGCTAGAGACGACAGGAACAATGAGCAGTTCTTC.

V is TRBV11-1 and J is TRBJ2-1; D call uncertain. The CDR3 is 13 amino acids. Per germline, CDR1 SGHAT and CDR2 FQDESV (reference sequence). Trimming stripped 5 bases from V and 5 bases from J, with 10 bases between. CDR3 loop: CASSHGSHNEQFF. CDR3 nucleotides: TGTGCCAGCAGCCACGGTTCCCACAATGAGCAGTTCTTC.

The chain combines TRBV7-6 with TRBJ2-4, with unresolved D. V was shortened by 5 bases and J by 6 bases, with 11 bases between the two germline ends. CDR1 and CDR2 (germline): SGHVS, FNYEAQ. The CDR3 contains 13 residues. CDR3 loop: CASSAGAINIQYF. DNA for the CDR3: TGTGCCAGCAGCGCAGGAGCTATAAACATTCAGTACTTC.

This sequence joins TRBV6-6 and TRBJ2-3; TRBD2 matches at 8 bases. Germline V gives CDR1 MNHNY, CDR2 SVGAGI (reference sequence). Trimming cost V 11 bases and J 0 bases; bases outside gene matches: 7. The CDR3 is made up of 14 amino acids. As DNA, the CDR3 is TGTGCCGCATCACTAGCGGCTAGCACAGATACGCAGTATTTT. Encoded protein: CAASLAASTDTQYF.